The clone carrying this T cell receptor (beta chain) has just a few counts. The antigen remains undetermined. The junction and the germline gene differ at one end; a read error may be behind it. CDR1 and CDR2 from the germline V gene are SQVTM and ANQGSEA. The CDR3 is 11 residues long. Researchers reported that TCR beta cDNA libraries carried unique molecular identifiers. Once about 0.95 to 10 million T cells were used, hundreds of thousands of cDNA molecules resulted. TCRdb itself ran the PCR reads through MiXCR, one entry per CDR3 protein. Of 380,000 or so distinct CDR3 sequences in the sample, roughly 38% were seen once. This record belongs to a study of post-analysis software for immune sequencing data. Study as a whole: Courses of disease covered relapsing-remitting, secondary progressive and progressive-relapsing multiple sclerosis. General study findings and limits: Roughly 5 TRBV segments, including TRBV5-6, TRBV5-1 and TRBV20-1, were more frequent in patients than controls. Significantly lower normalized Chao1 diversity was seen in multiple sclerosis patients than in controls. Same-batch samples co-clustered strongly by F measure.

The chain joins TRBV29-1 to TRBJ1-2; 10 bases align to TRBD1. The sequence was obtained from a girl aged 5-17 years with multiple sclerosis. Input material: blood. The CDR3 is CSVGTGVGYTF. CDR3 nucleotide sequence: TGCAGCGTCGGGACAGGGGTCGGCTACACTTTC.